This T cell receptor (beta chain) is drawn from a study of control samples from healthy donors and cancer patients. Germline CDR1 SGDLS, CDR2 YYNGEE. Trimming took 5 bases from V and 5 from J, leaving 5 bases between them. This CDR3 is 11 amino acids long. Sequencing used immunoSEQ multiplex PCR; TCRdb keeps in-frame clones, though not all of them. This sample has 130,000 or so clones, with roughly 89% found just once. The V gene is TRBV9, the J gene TRBJ2-1; D call uncertain. Sequencing used blood. This TCR was recovered from a man younger than 30 in good health. CDR3 in DNA: TGTGCCAGCAGAAGAAACAATGAGCAGTTCTTC. Its translation is CASRRNNEQFF.